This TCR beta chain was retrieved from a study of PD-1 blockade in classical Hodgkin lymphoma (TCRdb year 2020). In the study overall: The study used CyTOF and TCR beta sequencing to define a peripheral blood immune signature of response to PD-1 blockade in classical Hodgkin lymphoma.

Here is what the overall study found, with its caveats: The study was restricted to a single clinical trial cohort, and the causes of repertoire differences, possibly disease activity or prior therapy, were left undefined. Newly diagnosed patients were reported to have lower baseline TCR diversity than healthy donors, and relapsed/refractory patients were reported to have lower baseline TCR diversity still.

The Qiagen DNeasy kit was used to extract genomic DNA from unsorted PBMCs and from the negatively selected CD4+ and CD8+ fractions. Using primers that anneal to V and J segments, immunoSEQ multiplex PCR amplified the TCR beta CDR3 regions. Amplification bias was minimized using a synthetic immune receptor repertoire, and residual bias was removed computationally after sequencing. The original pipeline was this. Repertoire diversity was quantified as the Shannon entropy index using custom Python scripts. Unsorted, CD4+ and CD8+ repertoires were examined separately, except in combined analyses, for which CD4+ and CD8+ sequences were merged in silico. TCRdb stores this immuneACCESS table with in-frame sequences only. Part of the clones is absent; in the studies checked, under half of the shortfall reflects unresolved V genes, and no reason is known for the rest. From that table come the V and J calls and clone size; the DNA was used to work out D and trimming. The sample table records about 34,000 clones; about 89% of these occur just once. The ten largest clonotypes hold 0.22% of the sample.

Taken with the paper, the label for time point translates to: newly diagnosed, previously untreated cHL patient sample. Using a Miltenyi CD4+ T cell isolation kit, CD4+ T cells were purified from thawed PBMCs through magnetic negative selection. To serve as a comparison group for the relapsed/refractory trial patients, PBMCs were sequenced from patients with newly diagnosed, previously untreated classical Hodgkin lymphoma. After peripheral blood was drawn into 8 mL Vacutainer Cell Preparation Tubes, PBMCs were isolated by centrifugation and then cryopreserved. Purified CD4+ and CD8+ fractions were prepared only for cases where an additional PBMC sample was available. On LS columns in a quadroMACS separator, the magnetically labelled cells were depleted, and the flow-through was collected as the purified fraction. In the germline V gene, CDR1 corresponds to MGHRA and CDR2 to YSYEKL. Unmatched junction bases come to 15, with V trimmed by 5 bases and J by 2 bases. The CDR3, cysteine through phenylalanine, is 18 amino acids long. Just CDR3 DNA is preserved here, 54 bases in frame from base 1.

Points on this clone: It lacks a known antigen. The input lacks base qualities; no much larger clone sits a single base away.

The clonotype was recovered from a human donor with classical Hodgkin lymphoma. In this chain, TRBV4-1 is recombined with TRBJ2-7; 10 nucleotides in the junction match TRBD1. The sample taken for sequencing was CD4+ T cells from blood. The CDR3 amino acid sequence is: CASSDLRRGQGSPYEQYF. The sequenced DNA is TGCGCCAGCAGCGACCTCCGCCGGGGACAGGGGTCTCCCTACGAGCAGTACTTC.